These 9 T cell receptor beta chains were sequenced from one sample in a study of blood T cell repertoires in COVID-19. The repertoire was sequenced with immunoSEQ multiplex PCR; TCRdb's copy has only in-frame clones and lacks some. This table has about 100,000 clones, about two thirds appearing once. Input material: peripheral blood. These receptors came from a woman aged 40 to 49 with acute or convalescent COVID-19.

This chain uses TRBV12-3 or TRBV12-4 with TRBJ2-4, with 8 positions matching TRBD1. This CDR3 comprises 12 residues. V shed 10 bases, J shed 3 bases, and the junction held 2 bases outside the gene matches. The CDR3 DNA sequence: TGTGCCACGGGACAGGACAAAAACATTCAGTACTTC. It specifies CATGQDKNIQYF.

This clone was counted at least ten times. The rearrangement joins TRBV4-1 to TRBJ2-3; TRBD2 matches at 11 bases. This CDR3 region has 14 residues. Germline trimming cut 2 bases from V and 6 bases from J; bases unmatched to any gene: 1. CDR1 is MGHRA and CDR2 is YSYEKL in the germline V gene. In DNA form, the CDR3 reads TGCGCCAGCAGCCAACGACTAGCGGGGGATACGCAGTATTTT. It translates to CASSQRLAGDTQYF.

This clone was recorded once. This sequence joins TRBV5-1 and TRBJ2-7; 7 nucleotides line up with TRBD2. V shed 0 bases and J 9 bases; nucleotides not matched to a gene: 3. Germline V gene lookup returns CDR1 SGHRS and CDR2 YFSETQ. The CDR3 is 12 amino acids. CDR3 bases: TGCGCCAGCAGCTTGGTGGGGGAGGGGCAGTACTTC. Protein sequence: CASSLVGEGQYF.

Concerning this clone: The sample has other DNA sequences that encode this CDR3 too. This sequence joins TRBV5-1 and TRBJ2-2, with D perhaps TRBD2 (6 bases). Germline values: CDR1 SGHRS, CDR2 YFSETQ. With 0 bases removed from V and 5 bases from J, the gap between germline ends came to 11 bases. CDR3 size: 15 residues. DNA of the CDR3: TGCGCCAGCAGCTTGGACGGGACTCCTACCGGGGAGCTGTTTTTT. Protein sequence: CASSLDGTPTGELFF.

The sample holds a few counts of this clone. The genes are TRBV19 and TRBJ1-1; D call uncertain. This CDR3 has 12 residues. CDR1 is LNHDA and CDR2 is SQIVND in the germline V gene (reference sequence). With 4 bases removed from V and 6 bases from J, the gap between germline ends came to 9 bases. The CDR3 here is CASSSRVPEAFF. CDR3 coding DNA: TGTGCCAGTAGTAGCCGGGTCCCTGAAGCTTTCTTT.

The gene calls are TRBV13 and TRBJ1-4; possibly TRBD1 for D (6 bases). The CDR3 sequence is 16 residues long. Trimming left V 0 bases short and J 7 bases short, with 15 bases between. Germline lookup yields CDR1 PRHDT and CDR2 FYEKMQ (reference sequence). The CDR3 here is CASSLGGGGGVEKLFF. CDR3 nucleotides: TGTGCCAGCAGCTTAGGAGGTGGGGGCGGAGTTGAAAAACTGTTTTTT.

This clone appeared a few times. This chain links TRBV2 with TRBJ2-3; D uncertain. The V and J ends lost 7 bases and 10 bases respectively, with 18 bases between them. The V gene's germline CDR1 is SNHLY and CDR2 FYNNEI. The CDR3 spans 13 residues. DNA for the CDR3: TGTGCCAGCAATCGGCTTCTCGTAGGAGCGCAGTATTTT. The encoded protein is CASNRLLVGAQYF.

The genes are TRBV12-3 or TRBV12-4 and TRBJ1-2; 7 bases fit TRBD1. This CDR3 is 12 amino acids long. Trimming removed 5 bases from V and 8 bases from J; junction bases left unmatched: 5. The CDR3 here is CASSRQGSGYTF. CDR3 sequence (DNA): TGTGCCAGCAGTCGACAGGGAAGCGGCTACACCTTC.

This chain joins TRBV19 and TRBJ1-2; D gene unclear. Germline V lookup: CDR1 LNHDA, CDR2 SQIVND (reference sequence). CDR3 length equals 14 residues. V was cut by 6 bases and J by 0 bases, with 11 bases left in between. The CDR3 loop reads CASRRSQSNYGYTF. CDR3 sequence (DNA): TGTGCCAGTAGGCGGAGTCAATCTAACTATGGCTACACCTTC.